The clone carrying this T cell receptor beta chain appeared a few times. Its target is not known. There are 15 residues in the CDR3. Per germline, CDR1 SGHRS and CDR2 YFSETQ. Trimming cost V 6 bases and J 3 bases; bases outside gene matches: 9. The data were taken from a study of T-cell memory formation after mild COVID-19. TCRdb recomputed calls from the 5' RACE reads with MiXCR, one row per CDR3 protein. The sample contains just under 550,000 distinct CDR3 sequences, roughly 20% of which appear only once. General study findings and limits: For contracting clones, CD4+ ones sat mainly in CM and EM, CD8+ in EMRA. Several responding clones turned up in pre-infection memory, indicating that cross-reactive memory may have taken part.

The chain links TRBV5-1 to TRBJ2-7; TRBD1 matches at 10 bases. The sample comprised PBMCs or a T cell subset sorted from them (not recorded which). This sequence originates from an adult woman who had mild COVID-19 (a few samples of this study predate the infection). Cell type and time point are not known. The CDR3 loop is CASNRQGAEGYEQYF. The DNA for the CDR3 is TGCGCCAGCAATAGACAGGGGGCGGAGGGCTACGAGCAGTACTTC. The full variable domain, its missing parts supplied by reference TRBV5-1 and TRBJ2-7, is KAGVTQTPRYLIKTRGQQVTLSCSPISGHRSVSWYQQTPGQGLQFLFEYFSETQRNKGNFPGRFSGRQFSNSRSEMNVSTLELGDSALYLCASNRQGAEGYEQYFGPGTRLTVT.